Listed below are T cell receptor beta chains from one sample, sequenced in a study of beta chain features in type 1 diabetes. Clones were sequenced by immunoSEQ multiplex PCR, and TCRdb holds only the in-frame ones, with some missing. The sample carries 300,000 to 400,000 clones, about 13% recorded once. The sample taken for sequencing was naive CD4+ T cells from blood. All receptors come from a woman aged 18-35 years with type 1 diabetes. CDR3s include the opening cysteine and the closing phenylalanine or tryptophan. The order of the fields is CDR3 length, clone size, D gene, J gene, V gene, CDR3 protein, CDR3 DNA. D genes are given only for firm matches. Size values are once, few and many counts, or a class for expanded clones, and some rows have none.

18 | - | TRBD2 | TRBJ2-2 | TRBV7-9 | CASSPHGLAGRNTGELFF | TGTGCCAGCAGCCCCCACGGACTAGCGGGAAGGAACACCGGGGAGCTGTTTTTT
13 | - | TRBD1 | TRBJ2-5 | TRBV29-1 | CSVAGQGKETQYF | TGCAGCGTTGCGGGACAGGGGAAGGAGACCCAGTACTTC
15 | few | - | TRBJ2-6 | TRBV7-2 | CASSSLSSGANVLTF | TGTGCCAGCAGCTCCCTCTCCTCTGGGGCCAACGTCCTGACTTTC
17 | few | TRBD2 | TRBJ2-1 | TRBV5-1 | CASSSLQGTSGANEQFF | TGCGCCAGCAGCTCCCTCCAGGGGACTAGCGGGGCCAATGAGCAGTTCTTC
15 | - | TRBD1 | TRBJ1-4 | TRBV4-3 | CASSQERTGREKLFF | TGCGCCAGCAGCCAAGAGAGGACAGGAAGGGAAAAACTGTTTTTT
16 | - | TRBD1 | TRBJ2-2 | TRBV19 | CASRTRGTGNTGELFF | TGTGCCAGTAGGACAAGAGGGACAGGGAACACCGGGGAGCTGTTTTTT
18 | - | - | TRBJ2-5 | TRBV7-2 | CASSSRQLALPSQETQYF | TGTGCCAGCAGCTCCCGTCAGTTAGCGCTCCCTTCCCAAGAGACCCAGTACTTC
12 | few | - | TRBJ2-1 | TRBV29-1 | CSVDRGRSEQFF | TGCAGCGTTGACAGGGGGAGGAGTGAGCAGTTCTTC
19 | few | TRBD2 | TRBJ2-7 | TRBV9 | CASSVHRLAGTPTLGEQYF | TGTGCCAGCAGCGTACATAGATTAGCGGGTACACCGACCCTTGGTGAGCAGTACTTC
14 | once | TRBD2 | TRBJ2-2 | TRBV9 | CASSVGGLVGELFF | TGTGCCAGCAGCGTAGGGGGACTAGTTGGGGAGCTGTTTTTT
13 | - | TRBD1 | TRBJ1-1 | TRBV5-4 | CASSLTGVTEAFF | TGTGCCAGCAGCTTGACAGGGGTCACTGAAGCTTTCTTT
13 | - | - | TRBJ2-1 | TRBV6-5 | CASSGTDSNEQFF | TGTGCCAGCAGCGGAACGGACTCCAATGAGCAGTTCTTC
14 | - | TRBD1 | TRBJ1-5 | TRBV5-4 | CASSFGQGDQPQHF | TGTGCCAGCAGCTTTGGACAGGGCGATCAGCCCCAGCATTTT
14 | few | TRBD2 | TRBJ2-3 | TRBV2 | CASVPGRRTDTQYF | TGTGCCAGCGTACCCGGGAGGCGCACAGATACGCAGTATTTT
17 | few | - | TRBJ1-4 | TRBV4-3 | CASSQEAVYATNEKLFF | TGCGCCAGCAGCCAAGAAGCTGTATACGCAACTAATGAAAAACTGTTTTTT
15 | few | - | TRBJ2-7 | TRBV28 | CASRGTNRVGYEQYF | TGTGCCAGCAGGGGAACCAACAGGGTCGGCTACGAGCAGTACTTC
13 | - | - | TRBJ2-1 | TRBV7-9 | CANSLERGNEQFF | TGTGCCAACAGCTTAGAGAGAGGTAATGAGCAGTTCTTC
11 | - | - | TRBJ2-3 | TRBV25-1 | CATQRGDTQYF | TGTGCCACGCAAAGGGGGGATACGCAGTATTTT
14 | few | - | TRBJ1-4 | TRBV28 | CASSSRVANEKLFF | TGTGCCAGCAGTTCCAGGGTGGCTAATGAAAAACTGTTTTTT
16 | few | TRBD1 | TRBJ2-1 | TRBV19 | CASSSPRGSSYNEQFF | TGTGCCAGTAGTAGTCCCAGGGGGAGCTCCTACAATGAGCAGTTCTTC
12 | few | TRBD2 | TRBJ2-3 | TRBV10-3 | CAIATSADTQYF | TGTGCCATCGCTACTAGCGCAGATACGCAGTATTTT
15 | few | TRBD1 | TRBJ2-7 | TRBV6-6 | CASSDPGQGNNEQYF | TGTGCCAGCAGCGACCCAGGACAGGGCAACAACGAGCAGTACTTC
14 | - | TRBD1 | TRBJ2-2 | TRBV30 | CAWTPTGFTGELFF | TGTGCCTGGACCCCGACAGGGTTCACCGGGGAGCTGTTTTTT
14 | - | - | TRBJ1-1 | TRBV18 | CASSPGLGNTEAFF | TGTGCCAGCTCACCAGGCCTAGGGAACACTGAAGCTTTCTTT
11 | few | - | TRBJ1-1 | TRBV10-3 | CAISTGTEAFF | TGTGCCATCAGTACGGGCACTGAAGCTTTCTTT
13 | - | - | TRBJ1-2 | TRBV5-1 | CASSFHPEVGYTF | TGCGCCAGCAGCTTCCACCCCGAGGTGGGCTACACCTTC
12 | few | - | TRBJ2-4 | TRBV28 | CASSLPRGIQYF | TGTGCCAGCAGCCTCCCCAGGGGCATTCAGTACTTC
13 | - | - | TRBJ1-4 | TRBV10-3 | CAIRWDMNEKLFF | TGTGCCATCCGCTGGGACATGAATGAAAAACTGTTTTTT
14 | - | TRBD1 | TRBJ1-4 | TRBV4-3 | CASSQGTGFEKLFF | TGCGCCAGCAGCCAAGGGACAGGGTTCGAAAAACTGTTTTTT
13 | few | - | TRBJ2-5 | TRBV6-5 | CASSYPPEETQYF | TGTGCCAGCAGTTACCCCCCGGAGGAGACCCAGTACTTC
16 | few | TRBD1 | TRBJ2-6 | TRBV19 | CASSRTGGAGANVLTF | TGTGCCAGTAGTCGGACAGGGGGCGCTGGGGCCAACGTCCTGACTTTC
15 | - | - | TRBJ2-3 | TRBV29-1 | CSVELLARRTDTQYF | TGCAGCGTTGAACTCCTAGCGAGACGCACAGATACGCAGTATTTT
14 | few | TRBD2 | TRBJ2-3 | TRBV11-2 | CASSFGLAADTQYF | TGTGCCAGCAGCTTCGGGCTAGCGGCCGATACGCAGTATTTT
15 | - | TRBD2 | TRBJ2-1 | TRBV30 | CAWSVRTSGSDEQFF | TGTGCCTGGAGTGTACGGACTAGCGGGAGCGATGAGCAGTTCTTC
15 | few | - | TRBJ1-3 | TRBV11-2 | CASSSSRFSGNTIYF | TGTGCCAGCAGCTCCTCCCGGTTCTCTGGAAACACCATATATTTT
14 | few | - | TRBJ1-2 | TRBV7-2 | CASSLDRFSYGYTF | TGTGCCAGCAGCTTAGACAGGTTCAGCTATGGCTACACCTTC
14 | few | - | TRBJ2-5 | TRBV7-3 | CASSLTGTQETQYF | TGTGCCAGCAGCTTAACCGGGACACAAGAGACCCAGTACTTC
12 | few | - | TRBJ1-5 | TRBV12-5 | CASARGIQPQHF | TGTGCTAGTGCCCGGGGAATTCAGCCCCAGCATTTT
15 | few | TRBD2 | TRBJ2-7 | TRBV9 | CASSVASGRAYEQYF | TGTGCCAGCAGCGTAGCGAGCGGGAGGGCCTACGAGCAGTACTTC
15 | few | TRBD2 | TRBJ2-3 | TRBV28 | CASSLLAGERGTQYF | TGTGCCAGCAGTTTACTAGCGGGAGAGAGGGGTACGCAGTATTTT